Below, one T cell receptor beta chain is given with its context. CDR3 length: 16 amino acids. Looked up from germline, CDR1 is SGHDT and CDR2 is YYEEEE. V gave up 7 bases and J gave up 1 base; unmatched junction bases: 4. This record comes from a study of CD8+CD57+ T cells in acquired aplastic anemia. Genomic DNA, the template, was used for profiling of the TCR beta VDJ and CDR3. TCRdb passed the reads through MiXCR, listing each CDR3 protein once. Of about 200,000 distinct CDR3 sequences detected, approximately 65% appear once; the ten largest clones hold around 50%. Those patients picked for sequencing had displayed CD8+CD57+ cell expansion on flow cytometry.

This chain connects TRBV5-6 to TRBJ2-2, with 13 bases fitting TRBD2. Sequences were obtained from sorted CD4+, CD8+, or CD8+CD57+ T cells (not recorded which) from PBMCs. The TCR originated in a human donor with aplastic anemia. Written as DNA, the CDR3 is TGTGCCAGCTCGGGACTAGCGGGAATGAACACCGGGGAGCTGTTTTTT. It yields the protein CASSGLAGMNTGELFF.